This T cell receptor (beta chain) was recorded in a study of T cell clonotyping in hematopoietic cell transplantation. As concerns this clone: The antigen is not known.

Study-wide points: Recipient TCR diversity dropped after transplant; expanded clonotypes rose from day 30 to 180. Higher Inverse Simpson Index values in graft donor and pretransplant recipient predicted broader posttransplant TCR diversity. Few recipient clonotypes overlapped donors; over 95% were de novo at given depth. No sorting was done, leaving CD4 and CD8 contributions mixed.

Here immunoSEQ multiplex PCR was the method, and the copy in TCRdb shows in-frame clones only, minus some. The sample yields some 40,000 clones, roughly 94% seen once. The germline V gene has CDR1 SGHRS and CDR2 YFSETQ. Trimming removed 1 base from V and 10 bases from J; junction bases left unmatched: 17. This CDR3 comprises 18 residues. Sequencing input: peripheral blood mononuclear cells. This chain connects TRBV5-1 to TRBJ2-3; 11 bases agree with TRBD1. The source is a woman in her forties or fifties in good health. Some clones in this sample may be carry-over from other donors' samples. This CDR3 is CASSLKDRGPTSFGAQYF. The CDR3 DNA reads TGCGCCAGCAGCTTGAAGGACAGGGGGCCGACTAGCTTTGGCGCGCAGTATTTT.